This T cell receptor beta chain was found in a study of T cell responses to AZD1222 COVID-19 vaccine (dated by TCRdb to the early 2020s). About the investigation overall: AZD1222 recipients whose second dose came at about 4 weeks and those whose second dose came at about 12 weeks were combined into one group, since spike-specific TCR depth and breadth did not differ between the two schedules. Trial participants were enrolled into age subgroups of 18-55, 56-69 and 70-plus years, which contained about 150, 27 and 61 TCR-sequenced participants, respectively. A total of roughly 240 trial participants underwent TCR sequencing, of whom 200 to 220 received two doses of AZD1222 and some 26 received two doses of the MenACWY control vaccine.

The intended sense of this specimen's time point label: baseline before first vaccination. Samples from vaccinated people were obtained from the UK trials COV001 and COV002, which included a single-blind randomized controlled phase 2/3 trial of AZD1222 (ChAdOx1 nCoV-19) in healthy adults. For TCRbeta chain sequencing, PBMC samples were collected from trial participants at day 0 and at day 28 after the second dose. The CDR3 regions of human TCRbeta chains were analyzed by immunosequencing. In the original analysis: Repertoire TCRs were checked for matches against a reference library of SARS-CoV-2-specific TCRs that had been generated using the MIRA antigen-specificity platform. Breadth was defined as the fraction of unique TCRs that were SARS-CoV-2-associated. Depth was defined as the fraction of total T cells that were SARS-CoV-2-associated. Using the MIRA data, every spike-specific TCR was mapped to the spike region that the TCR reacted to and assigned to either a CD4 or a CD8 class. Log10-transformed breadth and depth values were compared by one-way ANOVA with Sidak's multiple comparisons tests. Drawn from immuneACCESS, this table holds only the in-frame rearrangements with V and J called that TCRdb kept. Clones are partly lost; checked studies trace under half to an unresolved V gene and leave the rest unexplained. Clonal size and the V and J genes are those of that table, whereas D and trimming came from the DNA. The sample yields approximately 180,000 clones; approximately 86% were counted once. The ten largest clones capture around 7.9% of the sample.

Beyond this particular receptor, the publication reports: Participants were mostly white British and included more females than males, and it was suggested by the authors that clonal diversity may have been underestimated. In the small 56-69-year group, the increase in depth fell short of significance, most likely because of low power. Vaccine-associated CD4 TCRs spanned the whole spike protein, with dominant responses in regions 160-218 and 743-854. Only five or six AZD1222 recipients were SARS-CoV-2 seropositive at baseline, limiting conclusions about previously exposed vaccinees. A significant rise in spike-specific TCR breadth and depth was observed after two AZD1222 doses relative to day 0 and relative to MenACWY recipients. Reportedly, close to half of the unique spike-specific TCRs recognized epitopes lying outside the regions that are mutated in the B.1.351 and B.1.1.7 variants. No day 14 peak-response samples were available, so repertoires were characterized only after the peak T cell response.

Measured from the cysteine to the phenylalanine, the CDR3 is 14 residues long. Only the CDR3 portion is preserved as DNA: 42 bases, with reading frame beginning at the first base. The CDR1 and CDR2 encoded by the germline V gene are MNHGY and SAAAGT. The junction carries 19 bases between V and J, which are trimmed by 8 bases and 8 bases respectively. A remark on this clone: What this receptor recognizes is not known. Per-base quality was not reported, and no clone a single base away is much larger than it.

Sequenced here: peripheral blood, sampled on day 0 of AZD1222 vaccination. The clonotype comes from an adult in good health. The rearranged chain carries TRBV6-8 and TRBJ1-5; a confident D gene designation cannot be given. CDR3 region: CASYRRPSGKPQHF. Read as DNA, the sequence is TGTGCCAGCTATCGGCGCCCCTCGGGGAAGCCCCAGCATTTT.